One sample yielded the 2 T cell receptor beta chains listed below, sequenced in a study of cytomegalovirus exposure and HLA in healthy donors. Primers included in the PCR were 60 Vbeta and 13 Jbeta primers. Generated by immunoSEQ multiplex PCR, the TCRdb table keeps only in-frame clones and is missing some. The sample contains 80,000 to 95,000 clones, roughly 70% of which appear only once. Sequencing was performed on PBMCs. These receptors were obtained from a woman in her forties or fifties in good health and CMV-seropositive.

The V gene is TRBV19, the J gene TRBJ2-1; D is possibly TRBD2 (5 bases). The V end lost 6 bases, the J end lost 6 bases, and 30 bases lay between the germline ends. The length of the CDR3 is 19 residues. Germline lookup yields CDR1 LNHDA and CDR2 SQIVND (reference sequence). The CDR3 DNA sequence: TGTGCCAGTAGACCTGTCCGCGGGTCGAAAACCGGGTGGCGCAATGAGCAGTTCTTC. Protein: CASRPVRGSKTGWRNEQFF.

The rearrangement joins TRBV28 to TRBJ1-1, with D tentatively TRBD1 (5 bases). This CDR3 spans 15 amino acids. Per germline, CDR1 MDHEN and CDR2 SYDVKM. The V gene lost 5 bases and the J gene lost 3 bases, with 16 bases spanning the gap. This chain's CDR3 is CASSPAGNWDTEAFF. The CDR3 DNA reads TGTGCCAGCAGTCCCGCAGGGAATTGGGACACTGAAGCTTTCTTT.